This T cell receptor (beta chain) is drawn from a study of T cells in Graves' hyperthyroidism and ophthalmopathy. This CDR3 spans 14 amino acids. Trimming removed 3 bases from V and 0 bases from J, with 7 bases in between. Germline CDR1 reads ENHRY; CDR2 reads SYGVKD. Researchers took RNA transcripts and amplified the TCR beta CDR3 regions from them. The HTBI primer set served for first-round RT-PCR of the TCR CDR3. TCRdb passed the multiplex PCR reads through MiXCR, listing each CDR3 protein once. This sample carries about 700,000 distinct CDR3 sequences, 45% of them seen once, and the ten largest clones take more than 7%.

The chain carries TRBV10-3 and TRBJ2-3, with D unclear. Material: peripheral blood or thyroid tissue (not recorded which). This TCR was recovered from an adult man with Graves' disease, either hyperthyroidism or ophthalmopathy (not recorded which). CDR3 nucleotides: TGTGCCATCAGTGAAAAGGGCAGCACAGATACGCAGTATTTT. As protein: CAISEKGSTDTQYF.